The clone carrying this T cell receptor (beta chain) was detected ten times or more. What it recognizes is unknown. The record originates from a study of CD8 T cells in ankylosing spondylitis. Quantitative 5'-RACE with molecular barcodes generated TCR beta libraries. TCRdb itself ran the 5' RACE reads through MiXCR, one entry per CDR3 protein. The sample has about 510,000 distinct CDR3 sequences; roughly 5.3% are singletons. The CDR3 sequence is 13 residues long. In germline, CDR1 is DFQATT, CDR2 SNEGSKA (reference sequence). Trimming removed 3 bases at V and 4 bases at J, with 7 bases between. The study, taken as a whole, reports: Reports of some motif variants in reactive arthritis synovial fluid and blood predate this one. Ankylosing spondylitis blood appeared to be characterized by a TCR beta motif of under ten highly homologous variants.

V usage is TRBV20-1 and J usage is TRBJ2-6; no clear D. Source material: blood, either unsorted or a sorted T cell fraction (not recorded which). This clonotype was sampled from a male donor with ankylosing spondylitis. The CDR3 region has the DNA TGCAGTGCTAGTCTCGCAGGGGCCAACGTCCTGACTTTC. Its protein is CSASLAGANVLTF.